The source of this TCR beta chain is a study of beta chain features in type 1 diabetes. Whole-study findings and limits: Compared with healthy donors, patients appeared to share more similar naive, central memory and regulatory TCRB repertoires. TCRB CDR3 length was moderately but significantly reduced in all four CD4+ subsets of Type 1 diabetes patients. In type 1 diabetes patients, VDJ junctions had fewer insertions; deletions at these junctions were more frequent.

This clone was counted a few times. What it recognizes is unknown. The entirety of the isolated RNA underwent reverse transcription, so expressed TCRB transcripts were sequenced. Clones were read by immunoSEQ multiplex PCR, and TCRdb kept only the in-frame ones, dropping some. The sample includes some 400,000 clones, about 14% seen only once; the top ten take 0.019%. Germline CDR1 GTSNPN, CDR2 SVGIG (reference sequence). V trimming: 3 bases; J trimming: 3 bases; junction bases outside the gene matches: 4. The CDR3 runs to 13 residues. The sequence was obtained from a woman under 30 in good health. Sequencing input: naive CD4+ T cells from blood. The gene calls are TRBV30 and TRBJ2-7; TRBD1 matches 8 bases. CDR3 amino acids: CAWSRDRRYEQYF. CDR3 sequence (DNA): TGTGCCTGGAGCCGGGACAGGCGCTACGAGCAGTACTTC.